The clone carrying this TCR beta chain has just one count. Germline V gives CDR1 MNHNY, CDR2 SVGAGI (reference sequence). This CDR3 is 16 amino acids long. With 6 bases removed from V and 4 bases from J, the gap between germline ends came to 19 bases. The data were produced by immunoSEQ multiplex PCR, yet TCRdb's version contains in-frame clones alone and is incomplete. The sample holds about 36,000 clones, around 92% seen once. The sample belongs to a study of T cell changes during pregnancy in multiple sclerosis. This chain connects TRBV6-6 to TRBJ2-1; maybe TRBD1 (6 bases). The sequence derives from a female donor in good health, enrolled as a control in a pregnancy study. The sequenced sample was CD4+ T cells from peripheral blood mononuclear cells, obtained in the second trimester of pregnancy. The CDR3 loop is CASRPTLGTSYNEQFF. In DNA, the CDR3 is TGTGCCAGCAGACCCACCCTAGGGACAAGTTACAATGAGCAGTTCTTC.